The sample holds many counts of the clone carrying this T cell receptor beta chain. Germline values: CDR1 MDHEN, CDR2 SYDVKM. There are 15 residues in the CDR3. The germline V and J ends were trimmed by 3 bases and 2 bases, with 13 bases remaining between them. The data are from a study of regulatory T cells in long-lasting Graves disease. Regarding time point: newly diagnosed GD, antithyroid drugs for less than 3 months. PBMCs were the source of the RNA used for TCR sequencing. Relying on iRepertoire HTBI primers and Arm-PCR of CDR3 regions, the team built TCR beta libraries. TCRdb re-called the multiplex PCR reads through MiXCR, storing one row per CDR3 protein. This sample yields 350,000 to 400,000 distinct CDR3 sequences, of which around a sixth are seen a single time; around a fifth belongs to the top ten.

The specimen comprised peripheral blood mononuclear cells (PBMCs), sampled at new diagnosis, from a patient treated with antithyroid drugs. The receptor was isolated from a female donor with Graves disease. The chain carries TRBV28 and TRBJ2-5; D tentatively fits TRBD1 or TRBD2 (5 bases each). Here the CDR3 reads CASSFYTGGQETQYF. The CDR3 coding sequence is TGTGCCAGCAGTTTTTACACAGGAGGACAAGAGACCCAGTACTTC.